Listed below are T cell receptor beta chains from one sample, sequenced in a study of spatial heterogeneity in lung cancer. TCRdb analysed the 5' RACE reads with MiXCR anew, one entry per CDR3 protein. The sample has 40,000 to 55,000 distinct CDR3 sequences, about 6.8% seen once. Sequencing was performed on PBMCs, taken at surgery. The receptors were sampled from a female donor with early-stage non-small cell lung cancer. CDR3s leave out the opening cysteine and the closing phenylalanine or tryptophan.

CDR3 length,J gene,V gene,CDR3 protein
18,TRBJ1-3,TRBV15,ATSKKIGLLDPYSGNTIY
15,TRBJ2-7,TRBV6-2/TRBV6-3,ASSYSETAFFAYEQY
11,TRBJ2-7,TRBV11-1,ASSRGWTDQQY
14,TRBJ2-1,TRBV4-1,ASSHPGTGFANEQF
13,TRBJ2-5,TRBV27,ASSSLGGGEETQY
14,TRBJ2-2,TRBV4-1,ASSTRTGGNTGELF
14,TRBJ2-5,TRBV7-2,ASSVTIGTGGETQY
13,TRBJ1-4,TRBV19,ASTPLQAGNEKLF
16,TRBJ2-5,TRBV28,ASSPHKGEGDREETQY
13,TRBJ2-5,TRBV20-1,SARAPRVGQETQY
11,TRBJ2-5,TRBV7-8,ASSLDREETQY
16,TRBJ2-7,TRBV4-2,ASSRGTSGGATSYEQY
11,TRBJ1-1,TRBV29-1,SVDSVGGTEAF
13,TRBJ1-2,TRBV7-2,ASSSRTGGNYGYT
14,TRBJ2-7,TRBV4-1,ASSQDRTDYSYEQY
11,TRBJ1-1,TRBV30,AWSGAENTEAF
10,TRBJ2-4,TRBV7-2,ASSLNKNIQY
14,TRBJ1-4,TRBV5-1,ASSIYPGAFNEKLF
11,TRBJ2-2,TRBV6-1,ASNRGTTGELF
12,TRBJ1-4,TRBV5-1,ASSFVGEEEKLF
15,TRBJ1-1,TRBV29-1,SVRTGVLSGLNTEAF
11,TRBJ2-7,TRBV10-3,ASRQGTAHEQY
15,TRBJ1-1,TRBV10-3,AISEGGTGSLNTEAF
14,TRBJ2-7,TRBV7-2,ASSQTGTHYIYEQY
13,TRBJ1-5,TRBV7-9,ASSSDQGGNQPQH
14,TRBJ2-3,TRBV20-1,SASATSGGALDTQY
11,TRBJ2-3,TRBV29-1,SVEEGASDTQY